This T cell receptor (beta chain) was obtained from a study of T cells in Graves' hyperthyroidism and ophthalmopathy. This clonotype was detected ten times or more. Relative to the germline gene, one junction end is altered; a read error may explain this. There were TCR beta CDR3 regions amplified from RNA transcripts. A first-round RT-PCR of the TCR CDR3 used the HTBI primer set. Each CDR3 protein is one row after TCRdb ran MiXCR on the multiplex PCR reads. The sample lists 700,000 to 950,000 distinct CDR3 sequences, 35% occurring once. The germline gives CDR1 SGHRS, CDR2 YFSETQ. The CDR3 contains 13 residues.

The receptor was derived from a woman in her thirties or forties with Graves' hyperthyroidism. The sequencing input was blood. The chain uses TRBV5-1 and TRBJ1-6; maybe TRBD1 (5 bases). CDR3 residues: CASSLTEGSPLHF. CDR3 bases: TGTGCCAGCAGCCTCACCGAGGGGTCACCCCTCCACTTT.